The present entry profiles one TCR beta chain with its context. Its antigen has not been determined. No base-level quality is on record; no much larger clone is a single base apart. Its CDR3 holds 14 amino acids, cysteine through phenylalanine. Only the CDR3 DNA stays, 42 bases, in frame from base 1. Trimming takes 3 bases from V and 4 bases from J, and the germline ends sit 10 bases apart. These data originate in a study of response to subunit inactivated influenza vaccine (dated by TCRdb to between 2017 and 2018). Concerning the study at large: The study used deep quantitative T cell receptor repertoire profiling to track responses to a trivalent subunit inactivated influenza vaccine. The investigation overall reported the following: According to the authors, only a limited number of new T cells may be recruited by each seasonal influenza vaccination.

The library was made by RT-PCR. For sequencing, an Illumina HiSeq 2500 was employed. The public reads were reprocessed in TCRdb via fastp at Q25 and MiXCR, keeping in-frame beta chains. Rows with a matching CDR3 protein are joined into one entry that keeps the most common DNA and genes. Here the sample has hundreds of thousands of distinct CDR3 sequences; about 15% occur a single time. The top ten hold around 10% of the sample. The chain was built from TRBV12-3 or TRBV12-4 and TRBJ1-5; a confident D gene designation cannot be given. This material consisted of PBMCs from blood, taken less than 13 days after vaccination. This sequence was found in a man aged 50-60 years who received an inactivated influenza vaccine. Donor details come from another sample of the same person, matched by shared clones. The bases are TGTGCCAGCAGTTTTCGTGGGTTAAATCAGCCCCAGCATTTT. Its amino acids are CASSFRGLNQPQHF.